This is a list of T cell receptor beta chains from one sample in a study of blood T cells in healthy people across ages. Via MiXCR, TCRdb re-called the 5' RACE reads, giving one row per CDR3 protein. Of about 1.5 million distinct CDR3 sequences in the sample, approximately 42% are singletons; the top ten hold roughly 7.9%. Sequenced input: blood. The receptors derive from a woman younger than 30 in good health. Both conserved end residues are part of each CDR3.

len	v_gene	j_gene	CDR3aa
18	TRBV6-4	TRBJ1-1	CASSDSMAAGGGETEAFF
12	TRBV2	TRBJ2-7	CASRDVGYEQYF
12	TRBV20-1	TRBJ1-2	CTTPDRVYGYTF
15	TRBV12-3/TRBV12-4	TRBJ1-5	CASSPHLVGNQPQHF
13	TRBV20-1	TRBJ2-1	CSASKAGYNEQFF
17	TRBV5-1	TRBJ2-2	CASTSQMEQGNTGELFF
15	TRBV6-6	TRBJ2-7	CASSFPDAGGVEQYF
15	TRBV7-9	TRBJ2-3	CASSLGLISTDTQYF
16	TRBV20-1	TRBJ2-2	CSARLSVGRNTGELFF
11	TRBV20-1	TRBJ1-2	CSGGTAEGYTF
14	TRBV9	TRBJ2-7	CASSVEAETYEQYF
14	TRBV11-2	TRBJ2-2	CASSFFVDAGELFF
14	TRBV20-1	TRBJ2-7	CSALRTGMFDEQYF
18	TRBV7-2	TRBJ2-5	CASSTLGRGAILQETQYF
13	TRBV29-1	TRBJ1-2	CSVQFQASYGYTF
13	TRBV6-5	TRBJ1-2	CASSYRTSYGYTF
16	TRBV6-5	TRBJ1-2	CASSYLPREKDYGYTF
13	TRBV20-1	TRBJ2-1	CSASRTIRETQFF
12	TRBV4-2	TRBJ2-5	CASSLYHNEQYF
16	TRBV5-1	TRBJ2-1	CASSPKSGALYNEQFF
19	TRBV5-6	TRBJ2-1	CASSLASGTGYSSYNEQFF
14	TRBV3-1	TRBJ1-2	CASSQGTEDYGYTF
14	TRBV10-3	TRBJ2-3	CAINGGGGPDTQYF
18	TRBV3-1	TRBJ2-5	CASSQVQVRAPDQETQYF
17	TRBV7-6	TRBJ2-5	CASSLYGTSGKKETQYF
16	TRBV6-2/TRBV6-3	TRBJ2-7	CASSSRARTASYEQYF
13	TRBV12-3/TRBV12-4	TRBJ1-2	CASSLGRVDGYTF
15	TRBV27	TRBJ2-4	CASSPFQAAKNIQYF
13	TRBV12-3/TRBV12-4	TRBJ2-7	CASTPDLSHEQYF
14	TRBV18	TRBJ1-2	CASSPLDRLGGYTF
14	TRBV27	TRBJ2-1	CASSFGSPYNEQFF
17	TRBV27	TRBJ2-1	CASSLSLQGASYNEQFF
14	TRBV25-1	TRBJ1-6	CASGGQGDNSPLHF
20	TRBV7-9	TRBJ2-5	CASSYAPGLAGGYLQETQYF
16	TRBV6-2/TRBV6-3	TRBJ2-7	CASSYGGRQISYEQYF
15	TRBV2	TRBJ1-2	CASSDLGGAGYGYTF
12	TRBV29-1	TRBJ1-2	CSVDPGYYGYTF
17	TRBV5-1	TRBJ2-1	CASSSGLRGQRPDEQFF
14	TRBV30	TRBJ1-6	CAWTTGGENSPLHF
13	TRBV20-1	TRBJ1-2	CSARTEANYGYTF